Each of the 23 T cell receptor beta chains below was sequenced from the same sample in a study of Graves' ophthalmopathy and Graves' hyperthyroidism. The study amplified TCR beta CDR3 regions using RNA transcripts. The workflow started with a first-round RT-PCR run with HTBI primers and then moved on to a second-round multiplex PCR. TCRdb processed the multiplex PCR reads anew with MiXCR; each CDR3 protein has one entry. The data show 300,000 to 400,000 distinct CDR3 sequences, about a sixth seen once. Input material: peripheral blood. The receptors shown here come from an adult man with Graves' ophthalmopathy.

This clonotype was seen at least ten times. This rearrangement joins TRBV12-3 or TRBV12-4 to TRBJ2-5, with D perhaps TRBD1 or TRBD2 (5 bases each). The CDR3 runs 15 residues. Trimming shortened V by 7 bases and J by 4 bases, and 19 bases separated the two germline ends. CDR3 in amino acids: CASTKGTSGPETQYF. The CDR3 DNA is TGTGCCAGCACCAAAGGGACCTCAGGCCCAGAGACCCAGTACTTC.

This clonotype was picked up many times. This chain joins TRBV2 and TRBJ2-7, with 7 positions matching TRBD1. J lost 3 bases, V lost 6 bases, and 5 bases had no gene match. This CDR3 has 13 amino acids. Germline V gene sequence: CDR1 SNHLY, CDR2 FYNNEI. The CDR3 DNA follows: TGTGCCAGCAGGGGACAGATACACTACGAGCAGTACTTC. It codes for CASRGQIHYEQYF.

This clonotype was recorded many times. V is TRBV30 and J is TRBJ2-5, with 16 bases that match TRBD2. From germline, CDR1 is GTSNPN and CDR2 SVGIG (reference sequence). The J segment lost 7 bases and the V segment lost 1 base, leaving 6 bases of the junction unmatched. This CDR3 is built from 16 residues. The CDR3 DNA follows: TGTGCCTGGAGTGAGGGACTAGCGGGAGGGCGAGGGACCCAGTACTTC. It codes for CAWSEGLAGGRGTQYF. The full variable domain, rest sourced from reference TRBV30 and TRBJ2-5, is SQTIHQWPATLVQPVGSPLSLECTVEGTSNPNLYWYRQAAGRGLQLLFYSVGIGQISSEVPQNLSASRPQDRQFILSSKKLLLSDSGFYLCAWSEGLAGGRGTQYFGPGTRLLVL.

This clonotype appeared many times. The V and J genes are TRBV10-3 and TRBJ1-2; D possibly corresponds to TRBD1 (5 bases). CDR1 and CDR2 (germline): ENHRY, SYGVKD. V lost 10 bases to trimming and J lost 4 bases, with 22 bases between them. The CDR3 covers 15 residues. The CDR3: CATNRDPSSGYGYTF. CDR3 bases: TGTGCCACGAATCGGGACCCATCGTCGGGCTATGGCTACACCTTC.

This clonotype has a count of ten or more. This chain links TRBV20-1 with TRBJ1-1; D gene ambiguous. V lost 5 bases to trimming and J lost 1 base, with 17 bases between them. In germline, CDR1 is DFQATT, CDR2 SNEGSKA (reference sequence). The CDR3 is 15 amino acids. CDR3 sequence: CSALEDARQNTEAFF. CDR3 DNA sequence: TGCAGTGCTCTTGAAGATGCTCGGCAGAACACTGAAGCTTTCTTT.

This clonotype occurred many times. The CDR3 spells CASRETSRDRDSTF. The CDR3 nucleotides are TGTGCCAGCAGGGAAACTAGCCGGGACCGTGACTCCACCTTC. This sequence joins TRBV6-1 and TRBJ1-2; weak D call: TRBD1 (5 bases). Trimming took off 6 bases at V and 13 bases at J, with 24 bases between the two ends. Per germline, CDR1 MNHNS and CDR2 SASEGT. This CDR3 has 14 amino acids.

This clonotype was found many times. J is TRBJ1-2 and V is TRBV20-1; 8 bases agree with TRBD1. CDR1 and CDR2 from the germline V gene are DFQATT and SNEGSKA (reference sequence). J gave up 4 bases and V 3 bases, and 16 bases lay outside the gene matches. The CDR3 runs 17 residues. CDR3 nucleotides: TGCAGTGCTAGGATCCCCAGTGCAGGGGGCGTAGGCTATGGCTACACCTTC. It translates to CSARIPSAGGVGYGYTF.

The sample holds many counts of this clonotype. This chain joins TRBV6-2 or TRBV6-3 and TRBJ1-5; D is unclear. CDR1 is MNHEY, CDR2 SVGEGT, per germline. V lost 2 bases and J lost 5, with 19 bases in between. This CDR3 has 17 residues. This CDR3 reads CASSYLRAPGEYQPQHF. The CDR3, as DNA: TGTGCCAGCAGTTACCTCCGGGCACCTGGGGAGTATCAGCCCCAGCATTTT.

J is TRBJ2-5 and V is TRBV28, with 7 bases matching TRBD1. From germline, CDR1 is MDHEN and CDR2 SYDVKM. The CDR3 spans 14 residues. The trim removed 7 bases at V and 3 bases at J, leaving 8 bases unmatched. The CDR3 bases are TGTGCCAGCAAAACCGGGACAGTAAAAGAGACCCAGTACTTC. This codes for CASKTGTVKETQYF.

This chain uses TRBV12-3 or TRBV12-4 with TRBJ2-4; D might be TRBD1 (7 bases). The CDR3 is 15 amino acids. V was shortened by 6 bases and J by 1 base, with 13 bases between the two germline ends. The CDR3 DNA reads as TGTGCCAGCAGCAAATCAGGGGGGGCCAAAAACATTCAGTACTTC. This translates into CASSKSGGAKNIQYF.

CDR3 amino acids: CASSQGFRGEQYF. The DNA of the CDR3 is TGTGCCAGCAGCCAAGGTTTCAGGGGCGAGCAGTACTTC. This sequence joins TRBV3-1 and TRBJ2-7; a weak D match, TRBD1 (6 bases). The CDR3 covers 13 residues. The V and J ends lost 1 base and 6 bases respectively, with 10 bases between them. Germline V gives CDR1 LGHDT, CDR2 YNNKEL (reference sequence).

This clonotype was seen many times. The chain uses TRBV28 and TRBJ2-4, with unresolved D. With 5 bases removed from V and 6 bases from J, the gap between germline ends came to 14 bases. CDR1 and CDR2 (germline): MDHEN, SYDVKM. This CDR3 is built from 14 residues. The DNA for the CDR3 is TGTGCCAGCAGTCCACCCACCGGACCAAACATTCAGTACTTC. As protein: CASSPPTGPNIQYF. The full variable domain, in which reference TRBV28 and TRBJ2-4 provide the parts outside the CDR3, is DVKVTQSSRYLVKRTGEKVFLECVQDMDHENMFWYRQDPGLGLRLIYFSYDVKMKEKGDIPEGYSVSREKKERFSLILESASTNQTSMYLCASSPPTGPNIQYFGAGTRLSVL.

This clonotype was counted many times. The chain has TRBV6-2 or TRBV6-3 and TRBJ1-2; a possible D gene is TRBD1 (5 bases). Trimming took off 2 bases at V and 4 bases at J, with 8 bases between the two ends. CDR3 length: 13 residues. Germline V gives CDR1 MNHEY, CDR2 SVGEGT. The CDR3 reads CASSYTQVYGYTF. The CDR3 coding sequence is TGTGCCAGCAGTTACACACAGGTCTATGGCTACACCTTC.

This clonotype was seen ten or more times. The chain combines TRBV6-2 or TRBV6-3 with TRBJ1-5, with D perhaps TRBD1 (5 bases). V gave up 0 bases and J gave up 5 bases, with 11 bases separating them. The germline V gene has CDR1 MNHEY and CDR2 SVGEGT. The CDR3 covers 15 residues. This CDR3 is CASSYSRGVHQPQHF. The CDR3 nucleotides read TGTGCCAGCAGTTACTCCCGGGGGGTCCATCAGCCCCAGCATTTT.

Note on this clonotype: A read error is possible here, since a much larger clone lies one base away. This chain connects TRBV20-1 to TRBJ2-7, with TRBD2 matching 7 bases. Per the germline V gene, CDR1 is DFQATT and CDR2 is SNEGSKA (reference sequence). CDR3 length equals 14 residues. Here the CDR3 reads CSVRVPAGVGEQYF. The CDR3 bases are TGCAGTGTTAGAGTGCCTGCGGGAGTCGGGGAGCAGTACTTC.

This clonotype was seen ten or more times. The V call is TRBV6-1, the J call TRBJ1-1; D gene uncertain. This CDR3 region has 14 residues. Germline CDR1 is MNHNS and CDR2 is SASEGT. Trimming shortened V by 1 base and J by 11 bases, and 17 bases separated the two germline ends. Here the CDR3 reads CASSEDARTREAFF. CDR3 bases: TGTGCCAGCAGTGAAGACGCTAGGACCCGGGAGGCTTTCTTT.

This chain joins TRBV6-2 or TRBV6-3 and TRBJ1-1; D remains unclear. This CDR3 comprises 13 residues. CDR1 and CDR2 from the germline V gene are MNHEY and SVGEGT. V was shortened by 4 bases and J by 4 bases, with 10 bases between the two germline ends. The CDR3 nucleotides are TGTGCCAGCAGTTCTGGACCTCTCACTGAAGCTTTCTTT. Translating it yields CASSSGPLTEAFF.

This clonotype was observed at least ten times. The chain joins TRBV10-3 to TRBJ1-2; D uncertain. This CDR3 comprises 15 residues. Germline assignment: CDR1 ENHRY and CDR2 SYGVKD. Trimming took 5 bases from V and 3 from J, leaving 16 bases between them. This chain's CDR3 is CAISPAGEGDYGYTF. CDR3 coding DNA: TGTGCCATCAGTCCCGCCGGGGAGGGAGACTATGGCTACACCTTC.

This clonotype was seen ten or more times. This chain connects TRBV7-3 to TRBJ2-7; 10 bases map to TRBD2. The junction had 7 bases not matched to a gene; V was cut back by 5 bases and J by 3 bases. In germline, CDR1 is SGHTA, CDR2 FQGTGA. The CDR3 spans 15 residues. The CDR3, as DNA: TGTGCCAGCAGCACCACTAGCGGGGCCCACTACGAGCAGTACTTC. This codes for CASSTTSGAHYEQYF. The full variable domain, completed using reference TRBV7-3 and TRBJ2-7, is GAGVSQTPSNKVTEKGKYVELRCDPISGHTALYWYRQSLGQGPEFLIYFQGTGAADDSGLPNDRFFAVRPEGSVSTLKIQRTERGDSAVYLCASSTTSGAHYEQYFGPGTRLTVT.

Of note for this clonotype: Without the conserved terminal phenylalanine or tryptophan, this CDR3 likely stems from a read error. The chain employs TRBV18 and TRBJ2-4; 8 bases are shared with TRBD1. The V gene end was trimmed by 2 bases and the J gene end by 8 bases; junction bases not matched to a gene: 8. Germline CDR1 is KGHSH and CDR2 is LQKENI. The CDR3 runs to 15 residues. CDR3 loop: CASSPWSQGAHIQYL. CDR3 DNA: TGTGCCAGCTCACCATGGTCCCAGGGGGCCCACATTCAGTACCTC.

This clonotype was observed many times. This chain uses TRBV6-2 or TRBV6-3 with TRBJ2-3; 13 nucleotides line up with TRBD2. The J segment lost 2 bases and the V segment lost 4 bases, leaving 3 bases of the junction unmatched. Germline V gene lookup returns CDR1 MNHEY and CDR2 SVGEGT. This CDR3 spans 16 amino acids. The CDR3: CASSSGTSGDTDTQYF. The CDR3, as DNA: TGTGCCAGCAGTTCCGGGACTAGCGGGGACACAGATACGCAGTATTTT.

This clonotype was observed at least ten times. The chain carries TRBV12-3 or TRBV12-4 and TRBJ2-5; TRBD2 is a possible D gene (7 bases). There are 15 residues in the CDR3. Trimming shortened V by 3 bases and J by 5 bases, and 16 bases separated the two germline ends. CDR3 protein: CASSLTGGAGETQYF. CDR3 nucleotides: TGTGCCAGCAGTTTGACGGGGGGCGCAGGGGAGACCCAGTACTTC.

Remarks on this clonotype: A read error may explain this, as a much larger clone is one base away. The chain is built from TRBV7-2 and TRBJ2-2; D possibly corresponds to TRBD2 (5 bases). There are 15 residues in the CDR3. Germline values: CDR1 SGHTA, CDR2 FQGNSA. For the CDR3, the DNA is TGTGTCAGCGGAAAAATTTTTAAGAACACCGGGGAGCTGTTTTTT. Amino acid sequence: CVSGKIFKNTGELFF.